Reported below is one T cell receptor (beta chain). This clonotype was counted at least ten times. Its antigen is still unknown. Base qualities are missing; no much larger clone stands one base away. The data stem from a study of early T cells in non-severe SARS-CoV-2 infection (dated by TCRdb to about 2021). Regarding the study in general: TCR sequencing used bulk RNA from unsorted whole blood, so alpha and beta chains could not be paired. Points the paper makes about the study in general: VDJdb matching was skewed toward anti-spike CD8 responses, so virus-specific expansions were likely underestimated and private and CD4 specificities were missed.

Libraries were constructed by 5' RACE. Sequencing relied on a NextSeq 500. Unique molecular identifiers were attached to individual cDNA molecules in the TCR library protocol so that sequencing error and PCR bias could be corrected. TCR alpha and beta chains were both sequenced, and the abundances of alpha and beta sequences in each sample were closely correlated with each other. The paper's data handling went like this. V gene, J gene and CDR3 annotation of TCR sequences was performed with Decombinator V4. TCRs were defined as expanded if a significant change between any two time points was detected under a Poisson model with p below 0.0001. TCR abundances were normalised to the total number of TCRs sequenced in each sample and reported as counts per million. A search of VDJdb, accessed on 1 November 2021, was run for TCRs annotated to CMV, EBV and SARS-CoV-2, with TCRs annotated for multiple antigens excluded. Using fastp at Q25 and MiXCR, TCRdb reprocessed the public reads and kept productive beta chains. Rows matching on CDR3 protein sequence are summarized as one entry with the most common DNA and genes. TCRdb's processing, not the authors' own work, is the source of the V and J calls. The sample table contains about 49,000 distinct CDR3 sequences; only one count was recorded for 10% to 15% of them. 9.1% of the sample comes from the top ten.

This was a case-control study nested in a cohort of healthcare workers in London, UK, who had nasopharyngeal swab PCR tests and blood samples taken every week. Healthcare workers were recruited during the week of the UK lockdown, between 23 and 31 March 2020, and followed weekly for up to roughly 16 weeks. Source material: whole blood. The receptor's source is an adult who was a healthcare worker with PCR-confirmed SARS-CoV-2 infection or an uninfected control (not recorded which).

The sequenced DNA: TGTGCCAGCAGTTCCCGGGACAGGGGATGGCCCCAGCATTTT. Its translation reads: CASSSRDRGWPQHF. The chain uses TRBV28 and TRBJ1-5, with 10 central nucleotides matching TRBD1. The germline V gene gives CDR1 as MDHEN and CDR2 as SYDVKM. V loses 4 bases at its end and J loses 9 bases; junction bases beyond the gene matches: 6. CDR3 length: 14 amino acids, cysteine to phenylalanine. Only the CDR3 DNA is retained, 42 bases long and in frame from the first base.